The clone carrying this T cell receptor beta chain turned up a few times. This table comes from immunoSEQ multiplex PCR, and its TCRdb copy is limited to in-frame clones, with some not included. The data contain fewer than 500,000 clones, more than 70% of them singletons. This sample stems from a study of blood T cell repertoires in COVID-19. The length of the CDR3 is 16 residues. Per germline, CDR1 SEHNR and CDR2 FQNEAQ (reference sequence). Unmatched junction bases numbered 8, after V lost 1 base and J lost 4 bases. The gene calls are TRBV7-9 and TRBJ1-1; 8 nucleotides align to TRBD1. Material for sequencing was PBMCs or T cells enriched from blood (not recorded which). The source of this sequence is a man younger than 40 who had recovered from COVID-19. The CDR3 region has the DNA TGTGCCAGCAGCTTAGTTCTAACAGGGGGAGGCACTGAAGCTTTCTTT. Its translation: CASSLVLTGGGTEAFF.